This paragraph covers one T cell receptor (beta chain) sequence. Its antigen is not identified. This sample is drawn from a study of blood T cells in healthy people across ages. Germline lookup yields CDR1 MNHEY and CDR2 SMNVEV (reference sequence). The CDR3 has 11 amino acids. V lost 7 bases to trimming and J lost 13 bases, with 14 bases between them. A sample-barcoded 5' primer and a J-beta primer mix were used in a second PCR of roughly 6 to 11 cycles. TCRdb re-called the 5' RACE reads through MiXCR, storing one row per CDR3 protein. Among hundreds of thousands of distinct CDR3 sequences, about 61% were seen once, and the ten largest hold around a quarter. Study observations and caveats: Both higher diversity and more naive CD4+ cells marked long-lived donors when set against aged donors.

The rearrangement links TRBV27 to TRBJ2-4; D may be TRBD2 (5 bases). The receptor comes from a man aged 35-49 years in good health. The sample taken for sequencing was blood. CDR3 DNA sequence: TGTGCCAGCAATACACGGGGAGAGCAGTACTTC. Translated: CASNTRGEQYF.